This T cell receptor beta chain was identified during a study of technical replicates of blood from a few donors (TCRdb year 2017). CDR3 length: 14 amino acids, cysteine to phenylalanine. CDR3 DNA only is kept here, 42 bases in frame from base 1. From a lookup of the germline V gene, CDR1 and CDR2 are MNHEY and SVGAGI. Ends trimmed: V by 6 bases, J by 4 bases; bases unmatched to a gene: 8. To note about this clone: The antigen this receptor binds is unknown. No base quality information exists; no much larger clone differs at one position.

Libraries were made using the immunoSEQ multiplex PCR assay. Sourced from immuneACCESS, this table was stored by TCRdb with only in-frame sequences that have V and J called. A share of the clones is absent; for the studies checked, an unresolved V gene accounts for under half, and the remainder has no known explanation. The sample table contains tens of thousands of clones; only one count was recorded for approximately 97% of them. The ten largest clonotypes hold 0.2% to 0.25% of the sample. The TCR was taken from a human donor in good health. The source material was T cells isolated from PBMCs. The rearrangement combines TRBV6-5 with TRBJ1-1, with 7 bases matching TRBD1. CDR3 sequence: CASSPTGVGTEAFF. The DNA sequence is TGTGCCAGCAGCCCCACAGGGGTGGGCACTGAAGCTTTCTTT.